This paragraph covers one T cell receptor beta chain sequence. Its antigen is currently unknown. The length of the CDR3 is 16 residues. Germline CDR1 ENHRY, CDR2 SYGVKD. V dropped 3 bases and J dropped 5 bases, with 20 bases sitting between them. The record originates from a study of STAT5B mutations in CD4+ large granular lymphocyte leukemia. Whole-study results and caveats: CD4-sorted patient repertoires seemed more clonal than healthy CD4+ repertoires. TRBV06-family usage was enriched in top patient clones (8/27) versus controls (2/35).

Buffy coats from healthy blood donors served as controls. Method: immunoSEQ multiplex PCR; TCRdb's copy keeps in-frame clones and lacks some. The sample has about 30,000 clones; 87% are singletons. This receptor was identified in a human donor in good health. This sequence joins TRBV10-3 and TRBJ2-7; no reliable D call. Sample: CD4+ T cells from blood buffy coats. The CDR3 nucleotides are TGTGCCATCAGTGAAAACTTGCAGGCCGCGCCCCACGAGCAGTACTTC. It translates to CAISENLQAAPHEQYF.